This TCR beta chain was recorded in a study of T cells in Graves' hyperthyroidism and ophthalmopathy. In the study overall: Upon initial diagnosis and before any treatment, peripheral blood was collected. Study results and limitations: The authors' 13 V-J model separated ophthalmopathy from stable hyperthyroidism. Blood shared most expanded thyroid clonotypes above 0.001.

About this clonotype itself: The antigen remains unidentified.

The CDR3 is 14 amino acids. V was pared by 4 bases and J by 1 base, with 8 bases between. Looked up from germline, CDR1 is SEHNR and CDR2 is FQNEAQ (reference sequence). Any patient presenting with uncontrolled infection, other autoimmune disease, pregnancy or lactation was left out. Amplified regions were TCR beta CDR3 sequences from RNA transcripts. HTBI primers were the set used in a first-round RT-PCR of the TCR CDR3. Each CDR3 protein gets one entry after TCRdb re-called the multiplex PCR reads with MiXCR. This table holds around 420,000 distinct CDR3 sequences, approximately 14% found once. The chain employs TRBV7-9 and TRBJ2-4; D is uncertain. Sample: blood. This sequence was found in a young woman with Graves' hyperthyroidism. CDR3 protein: CASSSSGAKNIQYF. DNA of the CDR3: TGTGCCAGCAGCTCTAGTGGGGCCAAAAACATTCAGTACTTC.